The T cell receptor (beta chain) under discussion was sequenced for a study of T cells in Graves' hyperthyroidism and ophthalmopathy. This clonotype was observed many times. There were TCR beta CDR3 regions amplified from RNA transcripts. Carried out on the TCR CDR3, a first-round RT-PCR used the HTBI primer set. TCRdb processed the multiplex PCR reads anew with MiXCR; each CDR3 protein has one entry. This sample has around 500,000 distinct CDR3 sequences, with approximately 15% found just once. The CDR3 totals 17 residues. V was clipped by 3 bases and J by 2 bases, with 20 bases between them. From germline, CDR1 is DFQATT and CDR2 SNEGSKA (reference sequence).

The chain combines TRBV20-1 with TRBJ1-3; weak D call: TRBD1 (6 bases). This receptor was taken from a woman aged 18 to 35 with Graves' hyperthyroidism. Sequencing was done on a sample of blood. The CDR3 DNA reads TGCAGTGCTAGTGGGTCGACGGGGGCAGGTGCTGGAAACACCATATATTTT. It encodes CSASGSTGAGAGNTIYF.